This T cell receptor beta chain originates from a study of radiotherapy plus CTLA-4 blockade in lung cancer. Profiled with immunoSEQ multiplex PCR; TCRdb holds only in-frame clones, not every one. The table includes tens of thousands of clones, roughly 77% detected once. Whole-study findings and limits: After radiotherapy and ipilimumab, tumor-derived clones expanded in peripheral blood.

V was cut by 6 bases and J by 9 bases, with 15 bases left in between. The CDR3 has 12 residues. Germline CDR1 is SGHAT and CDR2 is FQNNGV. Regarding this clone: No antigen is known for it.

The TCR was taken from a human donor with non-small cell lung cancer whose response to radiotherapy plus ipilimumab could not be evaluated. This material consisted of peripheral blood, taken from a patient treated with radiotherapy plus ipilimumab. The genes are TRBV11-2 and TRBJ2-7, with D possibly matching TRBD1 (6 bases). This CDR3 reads CASRAEGVVQYF. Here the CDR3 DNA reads TGTGCCAGCAGGGCTGAGGGGGTAGTGCAGTACTTC.